A single sample is the source of the 5 T cell receptor beta chains below, sequenced in a study of patients and donors after allogeneic stem cell transplantation (dated by TCRdb to 2020 to 2022). Preparation of the library involved RT-PCR. Reads for this sample came from a NextSeq 550. TCRdb redid the processing of the public reads, applying fastp at Q25 and MiXCR, and retained in-frame beta chains. Every entry covers one CDR3 protein and lists the most common genes and DNA from its rows. This sample comprises 800,000 to 1,000,000 distinct CDR3 sequences, more than 15% of them detected only once. The leading ten clones occupy 5% to 6.5% of the sample. Sequenced material: blood, either unsorted or a sorted T cell fraction (not recorded which). These receptors originate from a human donor who was either an allogeneic HSCT recipient or a stem cell or donor lymphocyte infusion donor (not recorded which). It is not recorded whose cells these are; they may come from a transplant donor.

The rearrangement joins TRBV9 to TRBJ2-7, with 9 positions matching TRBD1. The CDR3 sequence is 15 residues long. Per germline, CDR1 SGDLS and CDR2 YYNGEE. After removal of 4 bases from V and 1 base from J, the junction contained 6 bases not matched to a gene. CDR3 DNA sequence: TGTGCCAGCAGCACAGGGACAGGGAGATCCTACGAGCAGTACTTC. Translating gives CASSTGTGRSYEQYF.

CDR3 amino acids: CASSKDRGYHGYTF. The CDR3 DNA follows: TGCGCCAGCAGCAAGGACAGGGGATATCATGGCTACACCTTC. The chain combines TRBV5-1 with TRBJ1-2; 9 bases fit TRBD1. Unmatched junction bases numbered 7, after V lost 4 bases and J lost 6 bases. Germline V CDR1 and CDR2: SGHRS, YFSETQ. This CDR3 comprises 14 residues.

This clonotype turned up a few times. The J gene is TRBJ2-7, the V gene TRBV21-1. TRBV21-1 has pseudogene status. The CDR3 has 13 residues. This chain's CDR3 is CASSKPENYEQYF. DNA of the CDR3: TGTGCCAGCAGCAAGCCGGAAAACTACGAGCAGTACTTC.

A few counts support this clonotype. V gene TRBV15 combines with J gene TRBJ2-2; D uncertain. The CDR3 is made up of 14 amino acids. Germline lookup yields CDR1 LNHNV and CDR2 YYDKDF (reference sequence). V was shortened by 1 base and J by 1 base, with 4 bases between the two germline ends. In DNA, the CDR3 is TGTGCCACCAGCAGAGGACAGAACACCGGGGAGCTGTTTTTT. Translation gives CATSRGQNTGELFF.

This clonotype was picked up a small number of times. The chain joins TRBV12-3 or TRBV12-4 to TRBJ1-1, with TRBD1 as a possible D gene (5 bases). The CDR3 is made up of 14 amino acids. V was shortened by 4 bases and J by 1 base, with 10 bases between the two germline ends. The CDR3 here is CASSWRRANTEAFF. The CDR3 nucleotides are TGTGCCAGCAGTTGGCGCAGGGCGAACACTGAAGCTTTCTTT.